The following is a TCR beta chain sequence with its context. No cognate antigen has been identified for it. The sample holds no much larger clone one base away, and base qualities are not on file. The entry originates in a study of T-cell memory formation after mild COVID-19 (dated by TCRdb to 2020 to 2022). Regarding the study in general: TCR sequence clusters from the two donors were found to be largely donor specific. Longitudinal TCRalpha and TCRbeta repertoire sequencing tracked T-cell clones expanding and contracting after mild COVID-19 in two donors. The cohort was made up of two young adult volunteers, one female and one male, who were previously healthy. Overall study results and their limits: Balanced CD4/CD8 phenotypes were observed for clones contracting from day 15 to 85, whereas a bias towards CD4+ was observed for a second wave of clones expanding from day 15 to 37. SARS-CoV-2 specificity of the second-wave clones peaking on day 37 was not confirmed. Only a couple of mild cases were covered in the study, and larger cohorts including severe cases with pre-infection samples were considered necessary. Some responding clones were found in pre-infection memory, which suggests that pre-existing cross-reactive memory T cells took part in the SARS-CoV-2 response. Contracting CD4+ clones were found mainly in CM and EM memory subsets, while CD8+ clones were enriched in EMRA.

Ficoll-Paque density gradient centrifugation was the method used to isolate PBMCs. V loses 1 base of germline sequence and J loses 1 base, and the interval between the two ends is 5 bases. CDR1 and CDR2, looked up from the germline V gene (reference sequence), are DFQATT and SNEGSKA. The CDR3 has 13 amino acids, counting the end cysteine and phenylalanine. Only the CDR3 DNA stays, 39 bases, in frame from base 1. The instrument given in TCRdb is Illumina NovaSeq 6000. TCRalpha and TCRbeta cDNA libraries were constructed by 5'RACE with constant-segment primers, with sample barcodes and unique molecular identifiers being introduced. RNA was extracted from every sample with Trizol reagent. Amplification of the libraries took two PCR steps, and the second step added a second sample barcode plus Illumina TruSeq adapters. Sequencing of the libraries was done on an Illumina NovaSeq, producing 2 x 150 bp paired-end reads. The authors processed their data as follows. Demultiplexing of reads and collapsing into UMI-guided consensus sequences were performed with migec v1.2.7. Using mixcr v2.1.11, UMI consensuses were aligned to TRA and TRB V and J templates and then assembled into clonotypes. A clonotype was counted as expanded or contracted only when both edgeR and NoisET called the clonotype significant, with the noise models trained on biological replicates. For edgeR calls, the thresholds were a false discovery rate-adjusted p below 0.01 and a log2 fold-change of 1. PCA with hierarchical clustering of max-normalized trajectories of the 1000 most abundant clonotypes was used as exploratory dynamics analysis. Separately sequenced CD4+ and CD8+ repertoires were used to assign a CD4 or CD8 phenotype to each responding clone. TCRdb reprocessing: public reads trimmed at Q25 with fastp, clones called with MiXCR, in-frame beta chains kept. Entries are consolidated by CDR3 protein sequence, retaining the most common genes and DNA. The V and J calls were not made by the authors but by TCRdb's processing. This sample holds 470,000 or so distinct CDR3 sequences; about a sixth were observed only once. The ten largest clones add up to under 25% of the sample.

The sequence was collected from a man aged 18 to 30 who had mild COVID-19 (a few samples of this study predate the infection). The sample titles of this study are shuffled in the database, so cell type and time point are left out; the donor was told from shared clones. The chain is assembled from TRBV20-1 and TRBJ2-4, with no D gene named confidently. The sample comprised PBMCs or a T cell subset sorted from them (not recorded which). The DNA sequence follows: TGCAGTGCTAGAGGGTGGGCCAAAAACATTCAGTACTTC. This translates into CSARGWAKNIQYF.